These T cell receptor beta chains were read from a single sample in a study of cytomegalovirus exposure and HLA in healthy donors. Using immunoSEQ multiplex PCR, the repertoire was profiled, and TCRdb retains in-frame clones only, with some absent. The repertoire holds under 300,000 clones, with under 80% as singletons. Sequences were obtained from PBMCs. These receptors came from a female donor in good health and CMV-seronegative. Each CDR3 is given with its conserved first and last residue. The D gene is left open where the match is weak. The size field is filled for only some rows; it gives once, few, many or a size class.

>TRBV12-5|NA|TRBJ2-1|NA
TGTGCTAGTGGCAGTACAGGGCCCAATGAGCAGTTCTTC
CASGSTGPNEQFF
>TRBV6-5|TRBD1|TRBJ1-1|NA
TGTGCCAGCAGTTCCGACAGGGAAGGGAACACTGAAGCTTTCTTT
CASSSDREGNTEAFF
>TRBV11-1|TRBD1|TRBJ2-3|NA
TGTGCCAGCAGCTTAAGACAGGGGCTTGCAGATACGCAGTATTTT
CASSLRQGLADTQYF
>TRBV5-1|NA|TRBJ1-5|NA
TGCGCCAGCAGCTTGGAGGGGGTGGGAAATCAGCCCCAGCATTTT
CASSLEGVGNQPQHF
>TRBV27|TRBD2|TRBJ2-3|once
TGTGCCAGCAGTTTACGGCCTAGCGGGAACACAGATACGCAGTATTTT
CASSLRPSGNTDTQYF
>TRBV9|TRBD1|TRBJ1-2|NA
TGTGCCAGCAGCGTAGAGGGACAGGGGAACTATGGCTACACCTTC
CASSVEGQGNYGYTF
>TRBV7-9|NA|TRBJ1-1|NA
TGTGCCAGCAGTTACCTTAGGGGCACTGAAGCTTTCTTT
CASSYLRGTEAFF
>TRBV2|NA|TRBJ2-7|NA
TGTGCCAGCACTAGAGGGAGCGAGCAGTACTTC
CASTRGSEQYF
>TRBV19|TRBD2|TRBJ2-1|NA
TGTGCCAGTAGTTCCGCGGGAGCCCGGTACAATGAGCAGTTCTTC
CASSSAGARYNEQFF
>TRBV6-5|NA|TRBJ2-7|NA
TGTGCCAGCAGCACCACAGGGATCGGATACGAGCAGTACTTC
CASSTTGIGYEQYF
>TRBV27|NA|TRBJ1-2|NA
TGTGCCAGCAGTTTTCAGGAAAACTATGGCTACACCTTC
CASSFQENYGYTF
>TRBV29-1|TRBD1|TRBJ2-7|NA
TGCAGCGCTGGCGAGAGGACAGGGGGATACGAGCAGTACTTC
CSAGERTGGYEQYF
>TRBV28|NA|TRBJ2-7|NA
TGTGCCAGCACCCGCCTTCCCGGTGCTGCCTACGAGCAGTACTTC
CASTRLPGAAYEQYF
>TRBV5-1|NA|TRBJ1-1|NA
TGCGCCAGCAGCTGGACAGAGAACACTGAAGCTTTCTTT
CASSWTENTEAFF
>TRBV7-9|NA|TRBJ1-3|NA
TGTGCCAGCAGCCCTCGATCCCCCTACTCTGGAAACACCATATATTTT
CASSPRSPYSGNTIYF
>TRBV5-5|NA|TRBJ1-1|NA
TGTGCCAGCAGCTCCCTTCCATTCACAGCGAACACTGAAGCTTTCTTT
CASSSLPFTANTEAFF
>TRBV27|NA|TRBJ1-4|NA
TGTGTCAGCAGCCCTAATGGACTGGAGAATGAAAAACTGTTTTTT
CVSSPNGLENEKLFF